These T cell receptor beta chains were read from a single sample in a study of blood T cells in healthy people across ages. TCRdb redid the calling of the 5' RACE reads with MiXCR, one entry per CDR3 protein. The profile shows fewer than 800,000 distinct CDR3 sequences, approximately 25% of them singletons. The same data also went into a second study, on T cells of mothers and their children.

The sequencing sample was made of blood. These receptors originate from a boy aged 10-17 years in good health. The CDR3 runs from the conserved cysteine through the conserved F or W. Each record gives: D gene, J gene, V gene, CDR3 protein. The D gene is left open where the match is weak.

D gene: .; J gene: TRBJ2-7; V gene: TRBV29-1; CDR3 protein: CSVMTGYEQYF
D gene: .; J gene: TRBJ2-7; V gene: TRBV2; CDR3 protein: CASSWGDYEQYF
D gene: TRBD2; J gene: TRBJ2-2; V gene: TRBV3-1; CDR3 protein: CASTSQGGSGRDANTGELFF
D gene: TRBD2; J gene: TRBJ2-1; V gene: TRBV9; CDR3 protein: CASSVAPSGGSYNEQFF
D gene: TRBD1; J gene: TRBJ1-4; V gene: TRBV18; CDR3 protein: CASSPPGRGRQEKLFF
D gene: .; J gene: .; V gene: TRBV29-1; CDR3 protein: CSAYNPGIPHEQYF
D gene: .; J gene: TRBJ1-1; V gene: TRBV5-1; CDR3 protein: CASSLLLGANTEAFF
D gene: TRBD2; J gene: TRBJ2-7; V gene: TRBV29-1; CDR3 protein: CSVEGASGGSNEQYF
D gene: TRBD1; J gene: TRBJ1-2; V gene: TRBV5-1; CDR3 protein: CASSGTGGLSYGYTF
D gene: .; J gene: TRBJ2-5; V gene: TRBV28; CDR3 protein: CASNKAGQLGETQYF
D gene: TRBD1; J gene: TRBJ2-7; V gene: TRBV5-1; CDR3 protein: CASRGQPSYYEQYF
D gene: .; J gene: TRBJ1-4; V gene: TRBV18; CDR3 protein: CASSPLRSPREKLFF
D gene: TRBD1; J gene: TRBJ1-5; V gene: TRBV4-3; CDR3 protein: CASSAQGDQPQHF
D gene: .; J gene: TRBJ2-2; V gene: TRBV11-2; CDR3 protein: CASSLGAKPQGTGELFF
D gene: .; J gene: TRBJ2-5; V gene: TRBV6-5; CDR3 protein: CASSYGHGPETQYF
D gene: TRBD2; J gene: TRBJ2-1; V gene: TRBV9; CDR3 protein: CASSAGGGGRSYNEQFF
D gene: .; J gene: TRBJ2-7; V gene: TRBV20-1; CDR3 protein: CSIRGVGEQYF
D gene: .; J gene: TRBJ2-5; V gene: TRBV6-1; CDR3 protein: CASSQGTITETQYF
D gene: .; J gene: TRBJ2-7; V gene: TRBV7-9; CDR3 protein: CASSLRSGIYEQYF
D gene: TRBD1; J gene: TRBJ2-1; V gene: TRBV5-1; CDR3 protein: CASSTNRGLRDEQFF
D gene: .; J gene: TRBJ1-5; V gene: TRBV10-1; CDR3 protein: CASSHDSSNQPQHF
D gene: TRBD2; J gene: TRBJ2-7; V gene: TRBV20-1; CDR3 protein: CSQRTSGYEQYF
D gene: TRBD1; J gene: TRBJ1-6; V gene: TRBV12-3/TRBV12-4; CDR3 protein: CASRSRDRYNSPLHF
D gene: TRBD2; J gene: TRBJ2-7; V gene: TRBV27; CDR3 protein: CASSLVGGPHEQYF
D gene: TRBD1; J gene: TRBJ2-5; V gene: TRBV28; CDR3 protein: CASTHRGRETQYF
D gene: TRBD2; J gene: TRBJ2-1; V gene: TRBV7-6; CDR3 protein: CASSDGGAGAPRPNEQFF
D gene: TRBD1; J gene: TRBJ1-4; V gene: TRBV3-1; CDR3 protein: CASSPRDRDEKLFF
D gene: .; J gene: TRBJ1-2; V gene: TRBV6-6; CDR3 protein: CASSYSPNIDYGYTF
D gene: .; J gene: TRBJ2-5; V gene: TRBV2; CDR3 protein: CASRGLGPQETQYF
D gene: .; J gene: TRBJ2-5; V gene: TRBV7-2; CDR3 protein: CASSFELRETQYF
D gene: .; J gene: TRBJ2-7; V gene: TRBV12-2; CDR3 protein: CASRLAESRILKGREQYF
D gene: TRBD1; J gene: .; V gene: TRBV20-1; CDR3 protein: CSANVFPGQSNNEQFF
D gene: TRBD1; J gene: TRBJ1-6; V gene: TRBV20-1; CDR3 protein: CSARDRGDSPLHF
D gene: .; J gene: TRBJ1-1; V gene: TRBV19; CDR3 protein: CATRGATEAFF
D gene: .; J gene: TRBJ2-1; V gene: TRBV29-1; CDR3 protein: CSPRGGGHSYNEQFF
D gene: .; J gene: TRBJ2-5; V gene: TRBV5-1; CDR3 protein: CASSLEMAVGTQYF